Listed below are T cell receptor beta chains from one sample, sequenced in a study of cytomegalovirus exposure and HLA in healthy donors. Profiling relied on immunoSEQ multiplex PCR, and the TCRdb table lists in-frame clones only, not all of them. The sample lists approximately 130,000 clones; roughly four fifths were seen once. The sequencing input was PBMCs. These receptor sequences come from a woman aged 40 to 50 in good health and CMV-seropositive. CDR3s include the opening cysteine and the closing phenylalanine or tryptophan. The D gene is left open where the match is weak. Clone size is stated in some rows and not others, as once, few, many or a class when expanded.

V,size,D,J,CDR3,DNA
TRBV6-4,once,TRBD1,TRBJ1-1,CASRRTGGEEAFF,TGTGCCAGCAGGCGGACAGGAGGGGAGGAAGCTTTCTTT
TRBV29-1,.,TRBD1,TRBJ1-1,CSAGGQGALNTEAFF,TGCAGCGCCGGGGGGCAGGGGGCTTTGAACACTGAAGCTTTCTTT
TRBV9,.,TRBD2,TRBJ2-1,CASSKAVGGGGRYEQFF,TGTGCCAGCAGCAAAGCCGTAGGTGGGGGAGGGCGCTATGAGCAGTTCTTC
TRBV19,.,TRBD2,TRBJ2-7,CASSGTGLAGEDNEQYF,TGTGCCAGTAGTGGGACAGGACTAGCGGGAGAAGACAACGAGCAGTACTTC
TRBV6-1,.,TRBD1,TRBJ2-7,CASSFDRDASYEQYF,TGTGCCAGCAGCTTCGACAGGGACGCCTCCTACGAGCAGTACTTC
TRBV11-3,.,.,TRBJ1-1,CASSLAGNTEAFF,TGTGCCAGCAGCTTAGCCGGTAACACTGAAGCTTTCTTT
TRBV30,.,.,TRBJ1-2,CAWSPPGGGYYGYTF,TGTGCCTGGAGTCCCCCCGGGGGGGGATACTATGGCTACACCTTC
TRBV7-8,.,.,TRBJ1-2,CASSARRGGGEEGYTF,TGTGCCAGCAGCGCCAGGCGGGGTGGGGGGGAGGAAGGCTACACCTTC
TRBV30,.,.,TRBJ1-1,CAWSETGTEAFF,TGTGCCTGGAGTGAGACGGGCACTGAAGCTTTCTTT
TRBV6-5,.,.,TRBJ2-5,CASSYSIQGGTQYF,TGTGCCAGCAGTTACTCGATACAGGGTGGGACCCAGTACTTC
TRBV7-6,.,TRBD2,TRBJ2-1,CASGRGGNEQFF,TGTGCCAGCGGGCGGGGGGGCAATGAGCAGTTCTTC
TRBV9,.,.,TRBJ2-1,CASSAPGYEQFF,TGTGCCAGCAGCGCACCAGGGTATGAGCAGTTCTTC
TRBV7-8,.,.,TRBJ2-7,CASSLAGVGSYEQYF,TGTGCCAGCAGCTTAGCAGGGGTGGGCTCCTACGAGCAGTACTTC
TRBV18,.,.,TRBJ2-3,CASSPRPGGAGTDTQYF,TGTGCCAGCTCACCACGCCCGGGGGGCGCTGGGACAGATACGCAGTATTTT
TRBV9,.,TRBD1,TRBJ2-7,CASSVAAGGYEQYF,TGTGCCAGCAGCGTTGCCGCAGGGGGATACGAGCAGTACTTC
TRBV4-2,.,TRBD1,TRBJ2-1,CASSASGTGDNEQFF,TGTGCCAGCAGCGCTTCCGGGACAGGCGACAATGAGCAGTTCTTC
TRBV5-1,few,.,TRBJ1-4,CASSLQGSNEKLFF,TGCGCCAGCAGCTTACAGGGATCTAATGAAAAACTGTTTTTT
TRBV7-9,.,.,TRBJ2-7,CASSFTVYEQYF,TGTGCCAGCAGCTTTACAGTTTACGAGCAGTACTTC
TRBV2,.,.,TRBJ2-7,CASSVGTNSYEQYF,TGTGCCAGCAGTGTGGGGACAAACTCCTACGAGCAGTACTTC
TRBV27,.,TRBD2,TRBJ2-7,CASSPGLAAYEQYF,TGTGCCAGCAGTCCAGGACTAGCGGCCTACGAGCAGTACTTC
TRBV5-1,.,TRBD1,TRBJ2-7,CASSPQGEIYEQYF,TGCGCCAGCAGCCCCCAGGGGGAGATCTACGAGCAGTACTTC
TRBV5-5,.,.,TRBJ1-5,CASNRGGQENQPQHF,TGTGCCAGCAACCGAGGGGGTCAGGAGAATCAGCCCCAGCATTTT
TRBV19,once,TRBD1,TRBJ1-5,CASQGASNQPQHF,TGTGCCAGTCAGGGGGCTAGCAATCAGCCCCAGCATTTT
TRBV11-2,.,TRBD2,TRBJ2-3,CASSLGGGSPADTQYF,TGTGCCAGCAGCTTAGGCGGCGGGAGTCCGGCAGATACGCAGTATTTT
TRBV4-1,.,.,TRBJ1-6,CASSQDRESSPLHF,TGCGCCAGCAGCCAAGATAGGGAGAGTTCACCCCTCCACTTT
TRBV6-6,.,TRBD2,TRBJ2-1,CASSAMGLASGNEQFF,TGTGCCAGCAGTGCTATGGGACTAGCCTCCGGGAATGAGCAGTTCTTC
TRBV5-1,.,TRBD2,TRBJ2-7,CASSLVSGSQYEQYF,TGCGCCAGCAGCTTGGTGAGCGGGAGTCAGTACGAGCAGTACTTC
TRBV5-1,.,TRBD2,TRBJ2-1,CASSLGLAGDNEQFF,TGCGCCAGCAGCTTGGGACTAGCGGGAGACAATGAGCAGTTCTTC
TRBV29-1,.,TRBD2,TRBJ2-1,CSGASGSRNEQFF,TGCAGCGGGGCTAGCGGGAGTCGCAATGAGCAGTTCTTC
TRBV29-1,.,.,TRBJ1-2,CSVGGVVDGYTF,TGCAGCGTTGGGGGAGTGGTAGATGGCTACACCTTC
TRBV9,.,.,TRBJ1-5,CASSLDSYSNQPQHF,TGTGCCAGCAGCCTCGACAGCTATAGCAATCAGCCCCAGCATTTT
TRBV7-9,.,.,TRBJ2-5,CASSRRTQETQYF,TGTGCCAGCAGTAGGAGGACTCAAGAGACCCAGTACTTC
TRBV11-2,.,TRBD2,TRBJ2-1,CASSVGGGTYNEQFF,TGTGCCAGCAGCGTCGGGGGGGGAACCTACAATGAGCAGTTCTTC
TRBV27,.,.,TRBJ2-3,CASSTGKDTQYF,TGTGCCAGCAGCACCGGGAAAGATACGCAGTATTTT
TRBV18,.,.,TRBJ1-4,CASSLRGPNEKLFF,TGTGCCAGCTCACTCAGGGGCCCTAATGAAAAACTGTTTTTT
TRBV9,.,.,TRBJ1-1,CASSPTGGDTTEAFF,TGTGCCAGCAGCCCAACGGGGGGGGATACCACTGAAGCTTTCTTT
TRBV7-2,.,.,TRBJ1-5,CASSADGFSNQPQHF,TGTGCCAGCAGCGCCGACGGGTTTAGCAATCAGCCCCAGCATTTT
TRBV20-1,.,.,TRBJ1-2,CSAARHEGYTF,TGCAGTGCCGCCCGACACGAGGGCTACACCTTC
TRBV19,few,.,TRBJ1-5,CASKRAGEQPQHF,TGTGCCAGTAAAAGGGCAGGGGAACAGCCCCAGCATTTT
TRBV4-1,few,TRBD2,TRBJ2-7,CASSQEVGLAGEGYEQYF,TGCGCCAGCAGCCAAGAGGTTGGGCTAGCGGGAGAGGGGTACGAGCAGTACTTC
TRBV2,.,.,TRBJ1-2,CASSEARFGGGGYTF,TGTGCCAGCAGTGAAGCGCGGTTTGGAGGAGGTGGCTACACCTTC
TRBV14,.,.,TRBJ1-2,CASSLSGSYGYTF,TGTGCCAGCAGCCTTTCAGGGTCCTATGGCTACACCTTC
TRBV7-3,.,TRBD1,TRBJ1-2,CASSAGTGDGYTF,TGTGCCAGCAGCGCAGGGACAGGGGATGGCTACACCTTC
TRBV28,.,.,TRBJ2-5,CASRGISKADQETQYF,TGTGCCAGCAGAGGTATATCAAAGGCGGACCAAGAGACCCAGTACTTC
TRBV15,.,TRBD1,TRBJ1-2,CATSRDKGAGVNYGYTF,TGTGCCACCAGCAGAGATAAGGGGGCAGGGGTTAACTATGGCTACACCTTC